One sample yielded the 2 T cell receptor beta chains listed below, sequenced in a study of CD8+CD57+ T cells in acquired aplastic anemia. Selection for sequencing was limited to patients who had shown CD8+CD57+ cell expansion by flow cytometry. It was genomic DNA that served as the template for profiling TCR beta VDJ and CDR3. TCRdb itself ran the reads through MiXCR, one entry per CDR3 protein. Of about 290,000 distinct CDR3 sequences listed, around three fifths were seen once; the top ten hold around 1.2%. Input material: sorted CD4+, CD8+, or CD8+CD57+ T cells (not recorded which) from PBMCs. Source of these receptors: a human donor with aplastic anemia.

The rearrangement links TRBV25-1 to TRBJ2-2; D tentatively fits TRBD1 or TRBD2 (7 bases each). This CDR3 comprises 16 residues. V shed 8 bases and J shed 1 base, with 17 bases lying between them. CDR1 and CDR2 (germline): MGHDK, SYGVNS. CDR3 sequence (DNA): TGTGCCAGCTACGGGGGGCGGACAGGGAACACCGGGGAGCTGTTTTTT. Its protein product is CASYGGRTGNTGELFF.

The chain carries TRBV10-3 and TRBJ1-4, with 11 positions matching TRBD2. Matching the DNA end better, TRBJ2-2 makes the J call doubtful. The germline V gene encodes CDR1 ENHRY and CDR2 SYGVKD. The CDR3 is 16 amino acids. The DNA of the CDR3 is TGTGCCATCAGTGTAGGACTAGCGGGTAACACCGGGGAGCTGTTTTTT. Translation gives CAISVGLAGNTGELFF.